This section outlines one T cell receptor beta chain sequence together with its context. Its antigen is unidentified. This entry belongs to a study of shared clonotypes between healthy human individuals. Study at large: The composition of the donors was a couple of women and a few men aged 18 to 49.

Clones were read by immunoSEQ multiplex PCR, and TCRdb kept only the in-frame ones, dropping some. The data contain around 940,000 clones, roughly 72% of them singletons. Study results and caveats: Against clonotypes common to all four donors, non-shared ones had lower generation probabilities.

V dropped 5 bases and J dropped 6 bases, with 20 bases sitting between them. Germline CDR1 reads SGHTA; CDR2 reads FQGNSA. CDR3 size: 15 residues. The sequencing input was memory CD4+ T cells sorted from blood. Subset meaning: CD45RA-negative fraction. This receptor was obtained from a man younger than 30 in good health. The rearrangement uses TRBV7-2 and TRBJ2-7; D ambiguous. The CDR3: CASSVMLGSATEQYF. The CDR3 DNA is TGTGCCAGCAGCGTAATGCTGGGATCCGCGACCGAGCAGTACTTC. The full variable domain, completed using reference TRBV7-2 and TRBJ2-7, is GAGVSQSPSNKVTEKGKDVELRCDPISGHTALYWYRQSLGQGLEFLIYFQGNSAPDKSGLPSDRFSAERTGGSVSTLTIQRTQQEDSAVYLCASSVMLGSATEQYFGPGTRLTVT.